The 15 T cell receptor beta chains below were found in one sample sequenced in a study of EBV T-cell therapy then PD-1 blockade in nasopharyngeal carcinoma. Specified treatment: AdE1-LMPpoly-expanded autologous EBV-specific T-cell therapy followed by anti-PD-1 nivolumab. Profiling relied on immunoSEQ multiplex PCR, and the TCRdb table lists in-frame clones only, not all of them. The sample has about 23,000 clones; 75% to 90% are singletons. Their antigens are not known. The input for sequencing was CD8+ T cells from blood, taken between days 50 and 65 from a patient whose treatment included autologous EBV-specific T cells and nivolumab. All receptors derive from a man aged 35-49 years with nasopharyngeal carcinoma.

The V gene is TRBV30, the J gene TRBJ1-2, with D perhaps matching TRBD1 (5 bases). Germline V gene data show CDR1 as GTSNPN and CDR2 as SVGIG (reference sequence). V lost 6 bases, J lost 8 bases, and 13 bases lay in between. The CDR3 sequence is 11 residues long. The CDR3 region has the DNA TGTGCCTGCCCCGGGACTCTAGGCTACACCTTC. It codes for CACPGTLGYTF.

This rearrangement joins TRBV6-2 or TRBV6-3 to TRBJ1-5, with D possibly TRBD1 on 6 matching bases. The CDR3 is made up of 16 amino acids. The V gene's germline CDR1 is MNHEY and CDR2 SVGEGT. The V end was cut by 5 bases, the J end by 2 bases, with 16 bases between. CDR3 DNA: TGTGCCAGCAGTCAGACAGGAGGGGTCGGCAATCAGCCCCAGCATTTT. It yields the protein CASSQTGGVGNQPQHF.

This clone was found once. The chain joins TRBV10-3 to TRBJ2-2, with D perhaps being TRBD1 or TRBD2 (5 bases each). This CDR3 has 16 amino acids. Germline V lookup: CDR1 ENHRY, CDR2 SYGVKD. V was cut by 5 bases and J by 4 bases, with 17 bases left in between. The CDR3 coding sequence is TGTGCCATCAGTTTTTCCCGGGACGGTAGCACCGGGGAGCTGTTTTTT. It is translated as CAISFSRDGSTGELFF.

As DNA, the CDR3 is TGTGCCAGCAGCCCAACTAGGGCCCTCTACAATGAGCAGTTCTTC. It translates to CASSPTRALYNEQFF. The gene calls are TRBV9 and TRBJ2-1; a weak D match, TRBD2 (5 bases). The length of the CDR3 is 15 residues. V was pared by 4 bases and J by 3 bases, with 14 bases between. Germline loops: CDR1 SGDLS, CDR2 YYNGEE.

The rearrangement joins TRBV25-1 to TRBJ2-1; no clear D. Germline V gene lookup returns CDR1 MGHDK and CDR2 SYGVNS. This CDR3 spans 14 amino acids. Trimming took 4 bases from V and 0 from J, leaving 7 bases between them. CDR3 nucleotide sequence: TGTGCCAGCAGTGGCCCGGTCTCCTACAATGAGCAGTTCTTC. Translation: CASSGPVSYNEQFF. Complete variable domain (other parts from reference TRBV25-1 and TRBJ2-1): EADIYQTPRYLVIGTGKKITLECSQTMGHDKMYWYQQDPGMELHLIHYSYGVNSTEKGDLSSESTVSRIRTEHFPLTLESARPSHTSQYLCASSGPVSYNEQFFGPGTRLTVL.

This chain joins TRBV3-1 (or the pseudogene TRBV3-2) and TRBJ2-1; 9 bases align to TRBD1. The CDR3 loop spans 14 amino acids. CDR1 is LGHDT, CDR2 YNNKEL, per germline (reference sequence). J lost 8 bases, V lost 5 bases, and 7 bases had no gene match. As DNA, the CDR3 is TGTGCCAGCAGCTCGCCGGACAGGGGCGATGAGCAGTTCTTC. It encodes CASSSPDRGDEQFF.

The genes are TRBV6-2 or TRBV6-3 and TRBJ1-1; D is uncertain. Germline lookup yields CDR1 MNHEY and CDR2 SVGEGT. Trimming took off 4 bases at V and 8 bases at J, with 26 bases between the two ends. The CDR3 covers 17 residues. CDR3 sequence (DNA): TGTGCCAGCAGTTTAGGTACACCAGGACCTCAGACGCACGAAGCTTTCTTT. The encoded protein is CASSLGTPGPQTHEAFF.

The J gene is TRBJ1-6, the V gene TRBV25-1; D not resolved. The germline gives CDR1 MGHDK, CDR2 SYGVNS. This CDR3 spans 13 amino acids. V was clipped by 5 bases and J by 7 bases, with 9 bases between them. This CDR3 is CASSPSLNSPLHF. CDR3 nucleotides: TGTGCCAGCAGTCCTTCTTTGAATTCACCCCTCCACTTT.

The rearrangement uses TRBV10-1 and TRBJ2-1; no clear D. In germline, CDR1 is WNHNN, CDR2 SYGVQD (reference sequence). Deletions cut 4 bases from V and 7 bases from J, with 5 bases between. This CDR3 has 11 amino acids. Here the CDR3 reads CASSGINEQFF. CDR3 DNA sequence: TGCGCCAGCAGTGGGATAAATGAGCAGTTCTTC.

This clone has just a few counts. V and J are TRBV21-1 and TRBJ2-1; TRBD1, as called in the table, went unchecked against the DNA. TRBV21-1 is reported as a pseudogene. This CDR3 is built from 18 residues. CDR3 residues: CASSKGGAGAISYNEQFF. CDR3 DNA: TGTGCCAGCAGCAAAGGCGGAGCAGGGGCGATCTCCTACAATGAGCAGTTCTTC.

J is TRBJ2-7 and V is TRBV6-2 or TRBV6-3; D uncertain. This CDR3 comprises 17 residues. V dropped 2 bases and J dropped 7 bases, with 24 bases sitting between them. The germline V gene encodes CDR1 MNHEY and CDR2 SVGEGT. CDR3 region: CASSYKPPHENRREQYF. The CDR3 coding sequence is TGTGCCAGCAGTTACAAACCCCCCCACGAAAACCGCCGGGAGCAGTACTTC.

The J gene is TRBJ1-5, the V gene TRBV7-2; weak D call: TRBD1 (5 bases). The CDR3 is made up of 13 amino acids. CDR1 and CDR2 (germline): SGHTA, FQGNSA. Trimming took 1 base from V and 7 from J, leaving 8 bases between them. CDR3 nucleotide sequence: TGTGCCAGCAGCTTAGACGGGGGGCAGCCCCAGCATTTT. Amino acid sequence: CASSLDGGQPQHF.

V gene TRBV7-2 combines with J gene TRBJ1-1; D is unclear. From germline, CDR1 is SGHTA and CDR2 FQGNSA. The ends were cut back, 2 bases at V and 0 bases at J, with 7 bases in the middle. The CDR3 consists of 14 residues. The CDR3 DNA reads as TGTGCCAGCAGCTTAAGGAGGATGAACACTGAAGCTTTCTTT. Translated: CASSLRRMNTEAFF.

A few counts support this clone. As DNA, the CDR3 is TGTGCCAGCAGTTTCGAGGCAGTCACTGAAGCTTTCTTT. This sequence encodes CASSFEAVTEAFF. V usage is TRBV12-3 or TRBV12-4 and J usage is TRBJ1-1; D is undetermined. V lost 3 bases and J lost 4, with 9 bases in between. The CDR3 contains 13 residues.

The CDR3 here is CASSSGREIGTQYF. The DNA of the CDR3 is TGTGCCAGCAGTTCCGGACGGGAAATAGGGACCCAGTACTTC. The chain employs TRBV28 and TRBJ2-5; D is possibly TRBD2 (5 bases). The CDR3 is 14 amino acids. Per germline, CDR1 MDHEN and CDR2 SYDVKM. V lost 4 bases to trimming and J lost 7 bases, with 16 bases between them. Full variable domain (remainder filled in from reference TRBV28 and TRBJ2-5): DVKVTQSSRYLVKRTGEKVFLECVQDMDHENMFWYRQDPGLGLRLIYFSYDVKMKEKGDIPEGYSVSREKKERFSLILESASTNQTSMYLCASSSGREIGTQYFGPGTRLLVL.